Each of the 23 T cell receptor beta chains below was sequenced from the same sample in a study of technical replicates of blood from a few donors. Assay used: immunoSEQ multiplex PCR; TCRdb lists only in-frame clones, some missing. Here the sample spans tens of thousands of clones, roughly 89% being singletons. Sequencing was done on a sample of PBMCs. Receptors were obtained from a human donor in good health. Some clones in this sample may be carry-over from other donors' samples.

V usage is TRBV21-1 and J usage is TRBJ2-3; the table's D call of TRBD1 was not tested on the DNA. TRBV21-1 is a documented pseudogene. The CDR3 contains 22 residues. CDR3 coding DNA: TGTGCCAGCAGCAAAGGAGCGGGGCAGGGGGCCACTGCTCCCATCACACAAGATACGCAGTATTTT. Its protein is CASSKGAGQGATAPITQDTQYF.

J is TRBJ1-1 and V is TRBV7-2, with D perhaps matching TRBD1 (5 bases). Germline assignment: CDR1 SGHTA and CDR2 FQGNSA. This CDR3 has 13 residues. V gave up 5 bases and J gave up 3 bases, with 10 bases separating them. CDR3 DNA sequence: TGTGCCAGCAGCCGCGACAGCCACACTGAAGCTTTCTTT. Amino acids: CASSRDSHTEAFF.

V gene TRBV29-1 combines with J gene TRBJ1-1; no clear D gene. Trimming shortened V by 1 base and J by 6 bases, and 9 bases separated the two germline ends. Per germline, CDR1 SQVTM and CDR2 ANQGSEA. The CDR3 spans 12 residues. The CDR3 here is CSVEGSRAEAFF. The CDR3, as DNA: TGCAGCGTTGAAGGGTCTCGGGCTGAAGCTTTCTTT.

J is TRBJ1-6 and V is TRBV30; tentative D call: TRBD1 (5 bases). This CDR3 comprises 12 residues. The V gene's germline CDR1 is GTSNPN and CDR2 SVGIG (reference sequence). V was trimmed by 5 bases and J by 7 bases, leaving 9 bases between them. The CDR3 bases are TGTGCCTGGGGCGGGGGGAATTCACCCCTCCACTTT. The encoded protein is CAWGGGNSPLHF.

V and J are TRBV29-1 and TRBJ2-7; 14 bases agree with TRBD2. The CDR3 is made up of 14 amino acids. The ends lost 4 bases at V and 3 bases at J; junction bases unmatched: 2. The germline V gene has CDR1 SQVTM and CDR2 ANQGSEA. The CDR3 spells CSVAGTSGSYEQYF. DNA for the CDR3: TGCAGCGTTGCCGGGACTAGCGGGAGCTACGAGCAGTACTTC.

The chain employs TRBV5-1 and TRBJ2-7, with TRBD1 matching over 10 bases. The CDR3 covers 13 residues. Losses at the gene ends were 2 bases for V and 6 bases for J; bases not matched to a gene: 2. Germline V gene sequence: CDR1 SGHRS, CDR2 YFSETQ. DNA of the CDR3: TGCGCCAGCAGCTTCGGGACAGGGGCCGAGCAGTACTTC. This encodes CASSFGTGAEQYF. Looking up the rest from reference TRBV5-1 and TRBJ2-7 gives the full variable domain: KAGVTQTPRYLIKTRGQQVTLSCSPISGHRSVSWYQQTPGQGLQFLFEYFSETQRNKGNFPGRFSGRQFSNSRSEMNVSTLELGDSALYLCASSFGTGAEQYFGPGTRLTVT.

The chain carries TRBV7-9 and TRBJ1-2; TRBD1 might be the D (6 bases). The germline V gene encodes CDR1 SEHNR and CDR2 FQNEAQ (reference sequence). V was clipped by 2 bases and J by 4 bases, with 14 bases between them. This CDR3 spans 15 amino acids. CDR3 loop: CASSLRFRTVYGYTF. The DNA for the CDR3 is TGTGCCAGCAGCTTAAGGTTCAGGACAGTCTATGGCTACACCTTC.

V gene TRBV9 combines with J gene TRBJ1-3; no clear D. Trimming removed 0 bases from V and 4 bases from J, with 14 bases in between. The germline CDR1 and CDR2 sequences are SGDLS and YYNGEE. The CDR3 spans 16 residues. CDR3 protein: CASSVGLLNGGNTIYF. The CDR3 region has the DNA TGTGCCAGCAGCGTAGGTCTCCTAAACGGGGGAAACACCATATATTTT.

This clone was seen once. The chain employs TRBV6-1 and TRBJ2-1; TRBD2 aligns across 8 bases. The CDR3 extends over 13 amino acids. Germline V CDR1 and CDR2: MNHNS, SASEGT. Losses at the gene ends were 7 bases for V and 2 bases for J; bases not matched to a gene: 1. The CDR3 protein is CASKLAAYNEQFF. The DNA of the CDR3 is TGTGCCAGCAAACTAGCGGCCTACAATGAGCAGTTCTTC.

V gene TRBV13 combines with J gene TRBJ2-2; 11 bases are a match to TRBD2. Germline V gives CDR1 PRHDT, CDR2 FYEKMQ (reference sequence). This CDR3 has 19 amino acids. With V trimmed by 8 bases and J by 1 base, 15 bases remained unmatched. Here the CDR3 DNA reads TGTGCCAGCGCCTCCCCCGGGATAGCGGGGGGGGAGAACACCGGGGAGCTGTTTTTT. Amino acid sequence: CASASPGIAGGENTGELFF. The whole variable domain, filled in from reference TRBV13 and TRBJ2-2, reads AAGVIQSPRHLIKEKRETATLKCYPIPRHDTVYWYQQGPGQDPQFLISFYEKMQSDKGSIPDRFSAQQFSDYHSELNMSSLELGDSALYFCASASPGIAGGENTGELFFGEGSRLTVL.

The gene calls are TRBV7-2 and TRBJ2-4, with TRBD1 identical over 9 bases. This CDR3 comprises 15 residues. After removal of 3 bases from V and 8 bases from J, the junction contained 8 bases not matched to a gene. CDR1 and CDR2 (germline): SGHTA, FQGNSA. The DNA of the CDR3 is TGTGCCAGCAGCTTGGACAGGGGAGGAGGAGACATTCAGTACTTC. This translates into CASSLDRGGGDIQYF.

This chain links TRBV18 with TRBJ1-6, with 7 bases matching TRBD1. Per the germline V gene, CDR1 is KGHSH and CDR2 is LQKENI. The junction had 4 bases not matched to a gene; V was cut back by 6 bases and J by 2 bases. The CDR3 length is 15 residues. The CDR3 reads CASSPGQTYNSPLHF. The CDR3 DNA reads TGTGCCAGCTCCCCGGGACAGACCTATAATTCACCCCTCCACTTT.

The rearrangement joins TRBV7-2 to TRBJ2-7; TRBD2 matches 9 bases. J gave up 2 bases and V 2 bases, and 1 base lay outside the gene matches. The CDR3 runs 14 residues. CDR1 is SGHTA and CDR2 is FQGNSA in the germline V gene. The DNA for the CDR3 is TGTGCCAGCAGCTTAATAGCGGGAGCCTACGAGCAGTACTTC. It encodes CASSLIAGAYEQYF.

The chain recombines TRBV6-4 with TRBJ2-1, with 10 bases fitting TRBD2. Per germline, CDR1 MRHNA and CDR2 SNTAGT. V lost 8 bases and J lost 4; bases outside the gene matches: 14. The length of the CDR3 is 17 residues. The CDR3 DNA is TGTGCCAGCCCGGGGACTAGCGACGACGAGTTATACAATGAGCAGTTCTTC. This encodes CASPGTSDDELYNEQFF.

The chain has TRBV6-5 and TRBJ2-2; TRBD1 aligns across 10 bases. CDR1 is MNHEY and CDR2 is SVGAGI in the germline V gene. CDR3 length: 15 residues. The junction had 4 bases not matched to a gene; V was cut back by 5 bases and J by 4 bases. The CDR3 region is CASSADRGFTGELFF. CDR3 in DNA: TGTGCCAGCAGTGCGGACAGGGGGTTCACCGGGGAGCTGTTTTTT.

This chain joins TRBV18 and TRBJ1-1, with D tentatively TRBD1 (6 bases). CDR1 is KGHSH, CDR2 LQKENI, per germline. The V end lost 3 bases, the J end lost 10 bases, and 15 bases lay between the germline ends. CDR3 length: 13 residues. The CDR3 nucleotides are TGTGCCAGCTCACCCAGAGGGGAAGGGGGAGCTTTCTTT. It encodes CASSPRGEGGAFF.

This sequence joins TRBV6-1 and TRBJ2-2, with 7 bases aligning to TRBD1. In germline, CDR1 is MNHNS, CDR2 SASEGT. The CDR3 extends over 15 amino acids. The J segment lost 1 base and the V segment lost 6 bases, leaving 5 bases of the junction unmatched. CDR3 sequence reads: CASRDRIRNTGELFF. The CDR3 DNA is TGTGCCAGCAGGGACAGGATACGGAACACCGGGGAGCTGTTTTTT.

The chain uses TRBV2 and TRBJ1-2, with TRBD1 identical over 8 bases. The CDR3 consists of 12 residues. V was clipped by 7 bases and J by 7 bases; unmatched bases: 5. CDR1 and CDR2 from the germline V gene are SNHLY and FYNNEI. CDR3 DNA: TGTGCCAGCATTCGGACAGGGTCTGGCTACACCTTC. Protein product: CASIRTGSGYTF.

CDR3 sequence (DNA): TGTGCCAGCAGTCCCGGCTCCAGTACTGGGGCGTACGAGCAGTACTTC. Translating gives CASSPGSSTGAYEQYF. The chain employs TRBV6-6 and TRBJ2-7; D is possibly TRBD1 (5 bases). Deletions cut 5 bases from V and 4 bases from J, with 21 bases between. Germline V gene lookup returns CDR1 MNHNY and CDR2 SVGAGI (reference sequence). CDR3 length equals 16 residues.

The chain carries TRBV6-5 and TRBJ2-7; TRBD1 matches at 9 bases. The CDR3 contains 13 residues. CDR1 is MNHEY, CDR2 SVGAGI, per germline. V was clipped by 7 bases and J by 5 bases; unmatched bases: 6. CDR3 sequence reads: CASTRTGENEQYF. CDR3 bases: TGTGCCAGCACCCGGACAGGGGAGAACGAGCAGTACTTC.

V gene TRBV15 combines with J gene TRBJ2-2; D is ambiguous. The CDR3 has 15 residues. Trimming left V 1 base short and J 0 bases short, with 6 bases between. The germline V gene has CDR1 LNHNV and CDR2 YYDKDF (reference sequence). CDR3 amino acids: CATSRVRTNTGELFF. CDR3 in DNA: TGTGCCACCAGCAGAGTGCGGACGAACACCGGGGAGCTGTTTTTT.

The CDR3 sequence: CAITGAGDPYEQYF. The CDR3 DNA is TGTGCCATAACAGGAGCGGGGGATCCCTACGAGCAGTACTTC. The chain couples TRBV2 to TRBJ2-7; TRBD2 matches at 8 bases. V shed 10 bases, J shed 2 bases, and the junction held 10 bases outside the gene matches. CDR1 is SNHLY and CDR2 is FYNNEI in the germline V gene. The CDR3 extends over 14 amino acids.

In nucleotides, the CDR3 is TGTGCCAGCAGTTACCCAGATCTCGAGCAGTACTTC. It is translated as CASSYPDLEQYF. The chain couples TRBV6-6 to TRBJ2-7; no definite D call. Germline V gene lookup returns CDR1 MNHNY and CDR2 SVGAGI (reference sequence). The CDR3 loop spans 12 amino acids. V was trimmed by 2 bases and J by 6 bases, leaving 8 bases between them.